The 31 T cell receptor beta chains presented below share a single source sample, sequenced in a study of blood T cell repertoires in COVID-19. TCRdb's copy holds only in-frame clones and misses some; the assay was immunoSEQ multiplex PCR. The sample yields about 330,000 clones, about 82% seen once. What was sequenced was peripheral blood. The receptors were gathered from a woman aged 45 to 65 with acute or convalescent COVID-19.

The CDR3 region is CASSVRNSGRVPYEQYF. The CDR3 DNA reads as TGTGCCAGCAGCGTACGGAATAGCGGGAGGGTTCCCTACGAGCAGTACTTC. This chain uses TRBV9 with TRBJ2-7, with TRBD2 identical over 11 bases. From germline, CDR1 is SGDLS and CDR2 YYNGEE. The V segment lost 1 base and the J segment 2 bases; nucleotides outside the gene matches: 8. The CDR3 runs to 17 residues.

The genes are TRBV24-1 and TRBJ2-1, with TRBD1 identical over 10 bases. Per germline, CDR1 KGHDR and CDR2 SFDVKD. The CDR3 is 15 amino acids. V was clipped by 9 bases and J by 9 bases; unmatched bases: 13. The CDR3 loop is CATGRGTGAGTEQFF. Here the CDR3 DNA reads TGTGCCACCGGTCGGGGGACAGGGGCGGGGACTGAGCAGTTCTTC.

This rearrangement joins TRBV27 to TRBJ2-7; 13 bases are a match to TRBD2. CDR1 MNHEY and CDR2 SMNVEV come from the germline V gene (reference sequence). This CDR3 has 14 residues. With V trimmed by 8 bases and J by 6 bases, 7 bases remained unmatched. The CDR3 reads CASRLAGGSGEQYF. For the CDR3, the DNA is TGTGCCAGCCGACTAGCGGGAGGCTCAGGCGAGCAGTACTTC.

This clone showed up just a few times. V is TRBV4-2 and J is TRBJ2-2, with D uncertain. The CDR3 covers 11 residues. From germline, CDR1 is LGHNA and CDR2 YNFKEQ. V lost 3 bases, J lost 10 bases, and 6 bases lay in between. The CDR3 coding sequence is TGTGCCAGCAGCCAGGGCGAGGAGCTGTTTTTT. It specifies CASSQGEELFF.

The V gene is TRBV29-1, the J gene TRBJ2-6; tentative D call: TRBD1 (6 bases). V gave up 7 bases and J gave up 1 base, with 11 bases separating them. Germline assignment: CDR1 SQVTM and CDR2 ANQGSEA. The CDR3 contains 14 residues. CDR3 bases: TGCAGCGCCATGAGGGGGTCTGGGGCCAACGTCCTGACTTTC. The encoded protein is CSAMRGSGANVLTF. Looking up the rest from reference TRBV29-1 and TRBJ2-6 gives the full variable domain: SAVISQKPSRDICQRGTSLTIQCQVDSQVTMMFWYRQQPGQSLTLIATANQGSEATYESGFVIDKFPISRPNLTFSTLTVSNMSPEDSSIYLCSAMRGSGANVLTFGAGSRLTVL.

The sample holds a few counts of this clone. The chain carries TRBV3-1 (or the pseudogene TRBV3-2) and TRBJ1-5; the D gene is possibly TRBD1 (6 bases). The CDR3 runs to 14 residues. CDR1 LGHDT and CDR2 YNNKEL come from the germline V gene (reference sequence). The V end lost 4 bases, the J end lost 3 bases, and 10 bases lay between the germline ends. The CDR3: CASSRRDTNQPQHF. CDR3 in DNA: TGTGCCAGCAGCCGCCGGGACACCAATCAGCCCCAGCATTTT.

The chain joins TRBV5-1 to TRBJ2-7; D perhaps matches TRBD1 (6 bases). CDR1 and CDR2 from the germline V gene are SGHRS and YFSETQ. CDR3 length: 14 amino acids. The ends were cut back, 0 bases at V and 1 base at J, with 8 bases in the middle. The CDR3 sequence is CASSLGQESYEQYF. The CDR3 nucleotides read TGCGCCAGCAGCTTGGGACAGGAGTCCTACGAGCAGTACTTC.

This clone has only one observation. The V gene is TRBV30, the J gene TRBJ1-3; tentative D call: TRBD1 (5 bases). From germline, CDR1 is GTSNPN and CDR2 SVGIG (reference sequence). The CDR3 totals 13 residues. Between the trimmed V and J ends, which lost 5 bases and 9 bases, there was a span of 17 bases. The CDR3 DNA reads TGTGCCTGGGCTGGTGATCGCGGGACCACCATATATTTT. Translation gives CAWAGDRGTTIYF.

The chain employs TRBV27 and TRBJ2-7, with D maybe TRBD1 (6 bases). The CDR3 totals 14 residues. The germline V and J ends were trimmed by 5 bases and 2 bases, with 13 bases remaining between them. The germline gives CDR1 MNHEY, CDR2 SMNVEV (reference sequence). CDR3 nucleotide sequence: TGTGCCAGCAGTACGCCGACAGGTACCTACGAGCAGTACTTC. This encodes CASSTPTGTYEQYF.

The V and J genes are TRBV24-1 and TRBJ1-2, with a possible D match to TRBD1 (6 bases). Looked up from germline, CDR1 is KGHDR and CDR2 is SFDVKD. V lost 3 bases, J lost 1 base, and 14 bases lay in between. The CDR3 runs 16 residues. CDR3 loop: CATSDLWTDLNYGYTF. The DNA for the CDR3 is TGTGCCACCAGTGATCTCTGGACAGACCTTAACTATGGCTACACCTTC.

J is TRBJ2-5 and V is TRBV27; possibly TRBD1 for D (6 bases). CDR1 MNHEY and CDR2 SMNVEV come from the germline V gene (reference sequence). This CDR3 has 16 residues. Trimming stripped 1 base from V and 2 bases from J, with 14 bases between. The CDR3 DNA reads as TGTGCCAGCAGTTTATGGATGGACAGCCGACAAGAGACCCAGTACTTC. It encodes CASSLWMDSRQETQYF.

This chain joins TRBV9 and TRBJ2-2; D perhaps matches TRBD2 (7 bases). This CDR3 has 15 residues. The germline V gene has CDR1 SGDLS and CDR2 YYNGEE. The V and J ends lost 2 bases and 4 bases respectively, with 12 bases between them. The CDR3 is CASSVEGGSTGELFF. CDR3 sequence (DNA): TGTGCCAGCAGCGTCGAGGGGGGGTCCACCGGGGAGCTGTTTTTT.

The genes are TRBV6-1 and TRBJ1-5; no reliable D call. CDR1 and CDR2 (germline): MNHNS, SASEGT. The length of the CDR3 is 15 residues. The V end was cut by 1 base, the J end by 7 bases, with 14 bases between. CDR3: CASSEGLPSGQPQHF. The CDR3 coding sequence is TGTGCCAGCAGTGAAGGACTTCCCAGCGGACAGCCCCAGCATTTT.

The chain carries TRBV24-1 and TRBJ2-5, with 8 bases aligning to TRBD2. The CDR3 covers 16 residues. V shed 4 bases, J shed 2 bases, and the junction held 8 bases outside the gene matches. Looked up from germline, CDR1 is KGHDR and CDR2 is SFDVKD. Here the CDR3 reads CATSDMTSVSQETQYF. CDR3 in DNA: TGTGCCACCAGTGACATGACTAGCGTATCGCAAGAGACCCAGTACTTC.

V usage is TRBV25-1 and J usage is TRBJ1-5, with D uncertain. The CDR3 contains 17 residues. From germline, CDR1 is MGHDK and CDR2 SYGVNS. Trimming left V 1 base short and J 4 bases short, with 17 bases between. CDR3 nucleotide sequence: TGTGCCAGCAGTGAATCGGTACAGATACTCGTAAATCAGCCCCAGCATTTT. Translating gives CASSESVQILVNQPQHF.

There are a few counts of this clone. V gene TRBV14 combines with J gene TRBJ2-1, with TRBD1 as a possible D gene (6 bases). Germline loops: CDR1 SGHDN, CDR2 FVKESK. The CDR3 sequence is 14 residues long. The V gene lost 3 bases and the J gene lost 7 bases, with 13 bases spanning the gap. For the CDR3, the DNA is TGTGCCAGCAGCCAGGGGGCGAGGTCAAATGAGCAGTTCTTC. Translating it yields CASSQGARSNEQFF.

The V gene is TRBV28, the J gene TRBJ1-4, with 8 bases matching TRBD1. Germline loops: CDR1 MDHEN, CDR2 SYDVKM. V shed 5 bases, J shed 7 bases, and the junction held 6 bases outside the gene matches. This CDR3 contains 14 residues. This chain's CDR3 is CASSDPGGVEKLFF. As DNA, the CDR3 is TGTGCCAGCAGTGACCCAGGGGGCGTTGAAAAACTGTTTTTT.

This chain connects TRBV18 to TRBJ2-7, with D possibly TRBD1 on 6 matching bases. In germline, CDR1 is KGHSH, CDR2 LQKENI. CDR3 length: 15 amino acids. Trimming cost V 4 bases and J 4 bases, with 17 bases left between them. The CDR3 here is CASSQGQSQTYEQYF. CDR3 coding DNA: TGTGCCAGCTCACAGGGACAATCTCAAACTTACGAGCAGTACTTC.

The gene calls are TRBV5-6 and TRBJ2-7, with D perhaps TRBD1 (5 bases). The CDR3 is made up of 13 amino acids. CDR1 SGHDT and CDR2 YYEEEE come from the germline V gene. Trimming took 4 bases from V and 0 from J, leaving 8 bases between them. The CDR3 spells CASSPTVSYEQYF. The CDR3 bases are TGTGCCAGCAGCCCGACAGTCTCCTACGAGCAGTACTTC.

The chain uses TRBV20-1 and TRBJ2-2; TRBD2 agrees at 8 bases. The V gene's germline CDR1 is DFQATT and CDR2 SNEGSKA (reference sequence). Germline trimming cut 3 bases from V and 0 bases from J; bases unmatched to any gene: 3. The CDR3 covers 15 residues. The CDR3 bases are TGCAGTGCTAGTCGTAGCGGGGCGAACACCGGGGAGCTGTTTTTT. Residues: CSASRSGANTGELFF.

The chain joins TRBV10-3 to TRBJ2-2; 13 bases match TRBD2. CDR1 is ENHRY and CDR2 is SYGVKD in the germline V gene. Losses at the gene ends were 6 bases for V and 2 bases for J; bases not matched to a gene: 12. This CDR3 comprises 19 residues. The CDR3 nucleotides read TGTGCCATCAGATTCGGACTAGCGGGAGCGGGGATAAACACCGGGGAGCTGTTTTTT. Encoded protein: CAIRFGLAGAGINTGELFF.

The rearrangement joins TRBV29-1 to TRBJ1-6, with 7 nucleotides matching TRBD1. Germline V gives CDR1 SQVTM, CDR2 ANQGSEA. The ends lost 6 bases at V and 0 bases at J; junction bases unmatched: 5. The CDR3 contains 15 residues. CDR3 loop: CSVDRESSYNSPLHF. CDR3 in DNA: TGCAGCGTCGACAGGGAGAGCTCCTATAATTCACCCCTCCACTTT.

The rearrangement links TRBV11-2 to TRBJ2-1; D gene uncertain. The germline V gene encodes CDR1 SGHAT and CDR2 FQNNGV. The CDR3 runs 14 residues. Trimming shortened V by 1 base and J by 0 bases, and 4 bases separated the two germline ends. The DNA for the CDR3 is TGTGCCAGCAGCTTAGTACTCTCCTACAATGAGCAGTTCTTC. Its protein product is CASSLVLSYNEQFF.

This chain connects TRBV7-2 to TRBJ2-7; D is unresolved. This CDR3 region has 13 residues. The germline V and J ends were trimmed by 2 bases and 4 bases, with 9 bases remaining between them. In germline, CDR1 is SGHTA, CDR2 FQGNSA. The CDR3, as DNA: TGTGCCAGCAGCTTAATTGATAGATACGAGCAGTACTTC. Its protein product is CASSLIDRYEQYF.

This clone has only one observation. This chain links TRBV6-1 with TRBJ1-2; 7 bases are shared with TRBD1. Germline CDR1 MNHNS, CDR2 SASEGT. Trimming took 2 bases from V and 4 from J; bases not matched to a gene: 7. The CDR3 is made up of 15 amino acids. The chain's CDR3 is CASSESPGQTYGYTF. CDR3 nucleotide sequence: TGTGCCAGCAGTGAAAGCCCGGGACAGACCTATGGCTACACCTTC.

In its sample, this clone was seen a few times. The chain combines TRBV7-2 with TRBJ1-2, with 8 bases aligning to TRBD1. CDR1 SGHTA and CDR2 FQGNSA come from the germline V gene. The CDR3 length is 16 residues. Trimming at V came to 3 bases and at J to 1 base, leaving 7 bases not matched to a gene. The CDR3 DNA is TGTGCCAGCAGCTTTGGGACAGGCATTGTTAACTATGGCTACACCTTC. Translated, it gives CASSFGTGIVNYGYTF.

This clone was observed a handful of times. This chain uses TRBV5-1 with TRBJ2-1; D gene unclear. V gave up 4 bases and J gave up 5 bases, with 10 bases separating them. From germline, CDR1 is SGHRS and CDR2 YFSETQ. The CDR3 is 13 amino acids. The CDR3 is CASSINYNNEQFF. CDR3 nucleotides: TGCGCCAGCAGCATCAACTACAACAATGAGCAGTTCTTC.

The V gene is TRBV5-1, the J gene TRBJ1-1, with D possibly TRBD1 on 6 matching bases. Germline CDR1 reads SGHRS; CDR2 reads YFSETQ. The CDR3 sequence is 13 residues long. V was trimmed by 4 bases and J by 6 bases, leaving 13 bases between them. CDR3 DNA sequence: TGCGCCAGCAGCCTAGACAGGCGCGCTGAAGCTTTCTTT. Translating gives CASSLDRRAEAFF.

This clone was recorded only once. J is TRBJ2-1 and V is TRBV29-1; 12 bases are shared with TRBD2. The CDR3 runs to 15 residues. CDR1 and CDR2 (germline): SQVTM, ANQGSEA. With V trimmed by 0 bases and J by 9 bases, 6 bases remained unmatched. CDR3 in amino acids: CSVEDPSGRAGEQFF. CDR3 DNA: TGCAGCGTTGAAGATCCTAGCGGGAGGGCCGGTGAGCAGTTCTTC.

Turning to this clone: Different DNA sequences within this sample yield the same CDR3. The chain joins TRBV2 to TRBJ2-1; 9 bases match TRBD1. V lost 6 bases to trimming and J lost 1 base; unmatched junction nucleotides: 4. The V gene's germline CDR1 is SNHLY and CDR2 FYNNEI. This CDR3 contains 15 residues. CDR3 bases: TGTGCCAGCAGCCTCGACAGGGGGTCCTACAATGAGCAGTTCTTC. As protein: CASSLDRGSYNEQFF.

This chain joins TRBV20-1 and TRBJ2-7, with D uncertain. V lost 4 bases and J lost 4, with 8 bases in between. Germline CDR1 is DFQATT and CDR2 is SNEGSKA (reference sequence). The CDR3 contains 11 residues. CDR3: CSAKQPYEQYF. DNA for the CDR3: TGCAGTGCTAAACAGCCTTACGAGCAGTACTTC.